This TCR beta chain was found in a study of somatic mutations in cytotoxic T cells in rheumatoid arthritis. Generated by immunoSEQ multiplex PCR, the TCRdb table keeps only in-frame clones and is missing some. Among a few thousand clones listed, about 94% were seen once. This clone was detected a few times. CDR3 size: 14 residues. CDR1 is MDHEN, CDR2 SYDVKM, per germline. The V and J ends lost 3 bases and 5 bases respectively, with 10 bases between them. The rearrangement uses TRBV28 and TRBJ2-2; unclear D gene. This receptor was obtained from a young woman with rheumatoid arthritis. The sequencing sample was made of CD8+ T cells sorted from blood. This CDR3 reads CASSFYASTGELFF. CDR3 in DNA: TGTGCCAGCAGTTTTTATGCGTCGACCGGGGAGCTGTTTTTT.